This T cell receptor beta chain derives from a study of human T cells and chemical hapten exposure. The wider study: Minor pooled library volume differences mainly drove per-sample TCR yield variation. Study results and limitations: Sensitizing with DPC caused no change in TCRs above 1 in 1000 frequency.

CDR1 and CDR2 from the germline V gene are MNHEY and SVGEGT. The V gene end was trimmed by 5 bases and the J gene end by 7 bases; junction bases not matched to a gene: 7. This CDR3 has 16 residues. Ten or more counts support this clonotype. The antigen remains undetermined. Unfractionated whole blood yielded the extracted total RNA. The library labeled individual cDNA molecules by adding unique molecular identifiers to them. TCRdb redid the calling of the 5' RACE reads with MiXCR, one entry per CDR3 protein. This table holds about 81,000 distinct CDR3 sequences, more than 7% found once. The chain combines TRBV6-2 or TRBV6-3 with TRBJ2-1, with 14 positions matching TRBD2. This receptor was obtained from a male donor in good health. The CDR3 bases are TGTGCCAGCAGTGACGCCGGGACTAGCGGGAGAAATGAGCAGTTCTTC. This sequence encodes CASSDAGTSGRNEQFF.